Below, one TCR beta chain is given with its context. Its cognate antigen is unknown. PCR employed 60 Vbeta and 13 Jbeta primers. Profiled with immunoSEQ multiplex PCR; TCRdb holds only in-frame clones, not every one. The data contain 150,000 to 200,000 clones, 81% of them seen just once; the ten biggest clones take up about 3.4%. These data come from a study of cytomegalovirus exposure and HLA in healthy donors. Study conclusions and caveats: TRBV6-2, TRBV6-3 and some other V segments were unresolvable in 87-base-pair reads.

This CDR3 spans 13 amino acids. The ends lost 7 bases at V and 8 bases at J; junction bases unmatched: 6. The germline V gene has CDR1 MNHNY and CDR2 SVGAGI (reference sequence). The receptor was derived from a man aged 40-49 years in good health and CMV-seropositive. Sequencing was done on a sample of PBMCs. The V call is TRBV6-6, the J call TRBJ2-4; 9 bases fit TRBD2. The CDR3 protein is CASIAGGVDIQYF. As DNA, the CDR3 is TGTGCCAGCATTGCGGGAGGGGTTGACATTCAGTACTTC.